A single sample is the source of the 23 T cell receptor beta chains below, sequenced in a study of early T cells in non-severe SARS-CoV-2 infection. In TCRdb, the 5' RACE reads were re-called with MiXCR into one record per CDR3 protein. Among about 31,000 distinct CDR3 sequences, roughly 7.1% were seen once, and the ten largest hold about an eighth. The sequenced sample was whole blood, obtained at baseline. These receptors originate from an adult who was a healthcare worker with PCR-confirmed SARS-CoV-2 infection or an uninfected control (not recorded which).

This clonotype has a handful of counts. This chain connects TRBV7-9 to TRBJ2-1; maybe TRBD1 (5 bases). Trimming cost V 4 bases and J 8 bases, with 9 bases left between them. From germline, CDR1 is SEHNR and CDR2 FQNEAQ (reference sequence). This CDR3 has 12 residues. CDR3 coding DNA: TGTGCCAGCAGCTCAGACAGTGATGAGCAGTTCTTC. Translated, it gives CASSSDSDEQFF. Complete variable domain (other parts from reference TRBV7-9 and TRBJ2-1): DTGVSQNPRHKITKRGQNVTFRCDPISEHNRLYWYRQTLGQGPEFLTYFQNEAQLEKSRLLSDRFSAERPKGSFSTLEIQRTEQGDSAMYLCASSSDSDEQFFGPGTRLTVL.

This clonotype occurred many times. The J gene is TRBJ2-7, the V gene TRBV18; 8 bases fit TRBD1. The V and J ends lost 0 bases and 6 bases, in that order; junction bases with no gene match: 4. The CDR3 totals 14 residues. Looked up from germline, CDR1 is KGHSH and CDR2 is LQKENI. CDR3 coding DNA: TGTGCCAGCTCACCACCCGGACAGGGTCGCGAGCAGTACGTC. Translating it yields CASSPPGQGREQYV.

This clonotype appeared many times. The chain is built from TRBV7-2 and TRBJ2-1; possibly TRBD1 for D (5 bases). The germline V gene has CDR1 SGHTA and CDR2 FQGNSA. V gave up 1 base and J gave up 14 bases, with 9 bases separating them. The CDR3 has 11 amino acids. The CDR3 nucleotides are TGTGCCAGCAGCTTAGGCAGGGTAGAGTTCTTC. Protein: CASSLGRVEFF. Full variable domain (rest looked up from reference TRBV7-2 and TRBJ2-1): GAGVSQSPSNKVTEKGKDVELRCDPISGHTALYWYRQSLGQGLEFLIYFQGNSAPDKSGLPSDRFSAERTGGSVSTLTIQRTQQEDSAVYLCASSLGRVEFFGPGTRLTVL.

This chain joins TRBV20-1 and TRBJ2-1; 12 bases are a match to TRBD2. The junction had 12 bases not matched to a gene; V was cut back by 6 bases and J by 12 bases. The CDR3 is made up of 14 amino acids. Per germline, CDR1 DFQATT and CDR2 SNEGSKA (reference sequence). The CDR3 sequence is CSATTSGGAQAQFF. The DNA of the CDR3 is TGCAGTGCCACGACTAGCGGGGGCGCTCAGGCGCAGTTCTTC.

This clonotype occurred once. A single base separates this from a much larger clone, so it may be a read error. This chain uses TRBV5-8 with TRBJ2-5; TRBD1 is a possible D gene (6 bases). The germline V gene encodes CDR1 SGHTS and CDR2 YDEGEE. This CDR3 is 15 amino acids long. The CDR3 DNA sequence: TGTGTCAGCAGCCTAGCCCGGGACAACCAAGAGACCCAGTACTTC. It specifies CVSSLARDNQETQYF.

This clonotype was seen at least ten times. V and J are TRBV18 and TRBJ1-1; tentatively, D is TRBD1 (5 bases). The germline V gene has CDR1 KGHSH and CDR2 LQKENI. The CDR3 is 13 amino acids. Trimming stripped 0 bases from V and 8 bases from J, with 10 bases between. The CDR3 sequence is CASSPPGWDEAFF. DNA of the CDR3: TGTGCCAGCTCACCACCGGGTTGGGACGAAGCTTTCTTT.

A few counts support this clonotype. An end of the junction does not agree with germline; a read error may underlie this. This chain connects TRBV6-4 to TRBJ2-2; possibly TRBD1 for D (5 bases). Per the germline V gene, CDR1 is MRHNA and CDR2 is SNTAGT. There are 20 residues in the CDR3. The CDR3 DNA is TGTGCCAGCAGTGACTCTACCATCTTAGGGGCCTCCTCGAAGACCGGGGAGCTGTTTTTT. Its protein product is CASSDSTILGASSKTGELFF.

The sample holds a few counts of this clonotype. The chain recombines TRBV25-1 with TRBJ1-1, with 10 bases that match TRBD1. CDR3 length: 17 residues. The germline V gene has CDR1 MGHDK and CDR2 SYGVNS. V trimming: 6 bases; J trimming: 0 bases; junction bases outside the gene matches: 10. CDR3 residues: CASSQSRDRGLNTEAFF. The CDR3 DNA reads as TGTGCCAGCAGCCAATCCCGGGACAGGGGTCTGAACACTGAAGCTTTCTTT.

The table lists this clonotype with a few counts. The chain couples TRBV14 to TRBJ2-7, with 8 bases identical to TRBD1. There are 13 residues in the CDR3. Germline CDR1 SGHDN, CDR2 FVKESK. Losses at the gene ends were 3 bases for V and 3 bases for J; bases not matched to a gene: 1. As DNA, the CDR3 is TGTGCCAGCAGCCATGGACAGGGCTACGAGCAGTACTTC. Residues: CASSHGQGYEQYF.

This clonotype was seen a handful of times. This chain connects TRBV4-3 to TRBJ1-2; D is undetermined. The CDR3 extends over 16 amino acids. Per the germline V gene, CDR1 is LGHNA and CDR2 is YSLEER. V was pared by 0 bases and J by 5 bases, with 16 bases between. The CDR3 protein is CASSQDPRSGKYGYTF. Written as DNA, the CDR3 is TGCGCCAGCAGCCAAGATCCCAGGTCCGGCAAATATGGCTACACCTTC.

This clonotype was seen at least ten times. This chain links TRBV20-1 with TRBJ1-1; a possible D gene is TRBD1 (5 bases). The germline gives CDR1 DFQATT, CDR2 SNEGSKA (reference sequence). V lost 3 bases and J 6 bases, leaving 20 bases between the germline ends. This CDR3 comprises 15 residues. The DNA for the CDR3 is TGCAGTGCTAGTGGGGCCGGGACGAGGGGCGCTGAAGCTTTCTTT. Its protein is CSASGAGTRGAEAFF.

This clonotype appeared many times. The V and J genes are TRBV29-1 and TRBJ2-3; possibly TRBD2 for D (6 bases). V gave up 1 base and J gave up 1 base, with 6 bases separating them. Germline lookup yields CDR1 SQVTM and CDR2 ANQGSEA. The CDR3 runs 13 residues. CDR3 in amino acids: CSVEAGGTDTQYF. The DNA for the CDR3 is TGCAGCGTTGAAGCGGGAGGCACAGATACGCAGTATTTT.

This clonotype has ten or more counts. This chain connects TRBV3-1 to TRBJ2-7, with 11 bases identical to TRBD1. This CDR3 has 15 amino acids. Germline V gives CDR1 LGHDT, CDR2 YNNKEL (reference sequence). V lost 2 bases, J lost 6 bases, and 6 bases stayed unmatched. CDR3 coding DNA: TGTGCCAGCAGCCAAAGCCCCGGGACAGGGGGCGAGCAGTACTTC. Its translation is CASSQSPGTGGEQYF.

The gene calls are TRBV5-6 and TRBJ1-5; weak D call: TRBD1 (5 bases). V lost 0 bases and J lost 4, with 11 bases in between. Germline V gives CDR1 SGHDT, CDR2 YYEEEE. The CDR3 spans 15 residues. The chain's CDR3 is CASSLGIGVNQPQHF. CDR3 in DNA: TGTGCCAGCAGCTTGGGGATAGGGGTTAATCAGCCCCAGCATTTT. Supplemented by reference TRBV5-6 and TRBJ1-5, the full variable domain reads DAGVTQSPTHLIKTRGQQVTLRCSPKSGHDTVSWYQQALGQGPQFIFQYYEEEERQRGNFPDRFSGHQFPNYSSELNVNALLLGDSALYLCASSLGIGVNQPQHFGDGTRLSIL.

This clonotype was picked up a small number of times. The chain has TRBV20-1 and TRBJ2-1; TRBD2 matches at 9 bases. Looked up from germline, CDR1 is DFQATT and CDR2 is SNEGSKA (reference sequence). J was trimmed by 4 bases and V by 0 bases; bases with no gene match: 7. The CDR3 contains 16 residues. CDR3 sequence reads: CSAREGLAGVYNEQFF. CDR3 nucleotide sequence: TGCAGTGCTAGAGAAGGTTTAGCGGGAGTATACAATGAGCAGTTCTTC.

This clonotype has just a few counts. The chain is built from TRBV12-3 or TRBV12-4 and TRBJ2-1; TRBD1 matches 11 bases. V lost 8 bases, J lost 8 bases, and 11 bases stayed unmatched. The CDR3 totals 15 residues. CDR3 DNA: TGTGCCAGCTCGATGAGGGACAGGGGGGGTGATGAGCAGTTCTTC. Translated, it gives CASSMRDRGGDEQFF.

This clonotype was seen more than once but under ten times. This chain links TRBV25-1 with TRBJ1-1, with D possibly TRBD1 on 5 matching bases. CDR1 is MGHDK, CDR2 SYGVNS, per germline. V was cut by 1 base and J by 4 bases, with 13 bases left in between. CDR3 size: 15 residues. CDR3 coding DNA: TGTGCCAGCAGTGAATTGGGGGATATATCCACTGAAGCTTTCTTT. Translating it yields CASSELGDISTEAFF. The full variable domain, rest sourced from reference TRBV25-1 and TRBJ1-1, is EADIYQTPRYLVIGTGKKITLECSQTMGHDKMYWYQQDPGMELHLIHYSYGVNSTEKGDLSSESTVSRIRTEHFPLTLESARPSHTSQYLCASSELGDISTEAFFGQGTRLTVV.

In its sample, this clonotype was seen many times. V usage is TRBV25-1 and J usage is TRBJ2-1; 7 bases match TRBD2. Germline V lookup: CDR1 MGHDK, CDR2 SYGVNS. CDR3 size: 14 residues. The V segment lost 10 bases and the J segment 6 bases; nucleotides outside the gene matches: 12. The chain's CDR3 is CATPVAGTINEQFF. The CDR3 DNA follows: TGTGCCACCCCCGTCGCGGGGACTATCAATGAGCAGTTCTTC.

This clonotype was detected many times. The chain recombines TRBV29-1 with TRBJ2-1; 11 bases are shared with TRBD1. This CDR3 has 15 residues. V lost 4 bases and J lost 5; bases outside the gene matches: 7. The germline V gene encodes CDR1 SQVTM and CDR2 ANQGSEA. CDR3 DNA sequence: TGCAGCGTTGGCCCCGGACAGGGGGCGGACAATGAGCAGTTCTTC. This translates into CSVGPGQGADNEQFF.

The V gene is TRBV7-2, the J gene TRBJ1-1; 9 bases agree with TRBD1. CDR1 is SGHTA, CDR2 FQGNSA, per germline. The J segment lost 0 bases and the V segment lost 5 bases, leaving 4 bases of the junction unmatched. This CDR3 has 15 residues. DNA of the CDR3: TGTGCCAGCAGCCCAGGACAGGGGATGAACACTGAAGCTTTCTTT. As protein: CASSPGQGMNTEAFF.

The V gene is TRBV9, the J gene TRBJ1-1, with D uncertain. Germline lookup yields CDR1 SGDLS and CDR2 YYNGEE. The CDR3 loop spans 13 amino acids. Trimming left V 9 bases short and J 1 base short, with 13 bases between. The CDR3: CATSPTPNTEAFF. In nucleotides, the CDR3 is TGTGCCACCTCCCCGACCCCGAACACTGAAGCTTTCTTT.

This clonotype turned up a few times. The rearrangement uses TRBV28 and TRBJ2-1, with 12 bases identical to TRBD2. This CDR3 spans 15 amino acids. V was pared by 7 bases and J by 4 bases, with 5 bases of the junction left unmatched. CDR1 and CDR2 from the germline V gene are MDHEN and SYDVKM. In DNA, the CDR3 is TGTGCCAGCACTCCGGGACTAGCGGGTTACAATGAGCAGTTCTTC. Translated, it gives CASTPGLAGYNEQFF. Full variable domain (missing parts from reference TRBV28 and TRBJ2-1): DVKVTQSSRYLVKRTGEKVFLECVQDMDHENMFWYRQDPGLGLRLIYFSYDVKMKEKGDIPEGYSVSREKKERFSLILESASTNQTSMYLCASTPGLAGYNEQFFGPGTRLTVL.

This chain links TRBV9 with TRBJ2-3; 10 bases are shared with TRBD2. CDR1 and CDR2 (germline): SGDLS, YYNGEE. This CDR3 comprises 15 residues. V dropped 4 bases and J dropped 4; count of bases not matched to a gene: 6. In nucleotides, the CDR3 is TGTGCCAGCAGCAACAGCGGGAGGGGTTCAGATACGCAGTATTTT. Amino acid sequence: CASSNSGRGSDTQYF.